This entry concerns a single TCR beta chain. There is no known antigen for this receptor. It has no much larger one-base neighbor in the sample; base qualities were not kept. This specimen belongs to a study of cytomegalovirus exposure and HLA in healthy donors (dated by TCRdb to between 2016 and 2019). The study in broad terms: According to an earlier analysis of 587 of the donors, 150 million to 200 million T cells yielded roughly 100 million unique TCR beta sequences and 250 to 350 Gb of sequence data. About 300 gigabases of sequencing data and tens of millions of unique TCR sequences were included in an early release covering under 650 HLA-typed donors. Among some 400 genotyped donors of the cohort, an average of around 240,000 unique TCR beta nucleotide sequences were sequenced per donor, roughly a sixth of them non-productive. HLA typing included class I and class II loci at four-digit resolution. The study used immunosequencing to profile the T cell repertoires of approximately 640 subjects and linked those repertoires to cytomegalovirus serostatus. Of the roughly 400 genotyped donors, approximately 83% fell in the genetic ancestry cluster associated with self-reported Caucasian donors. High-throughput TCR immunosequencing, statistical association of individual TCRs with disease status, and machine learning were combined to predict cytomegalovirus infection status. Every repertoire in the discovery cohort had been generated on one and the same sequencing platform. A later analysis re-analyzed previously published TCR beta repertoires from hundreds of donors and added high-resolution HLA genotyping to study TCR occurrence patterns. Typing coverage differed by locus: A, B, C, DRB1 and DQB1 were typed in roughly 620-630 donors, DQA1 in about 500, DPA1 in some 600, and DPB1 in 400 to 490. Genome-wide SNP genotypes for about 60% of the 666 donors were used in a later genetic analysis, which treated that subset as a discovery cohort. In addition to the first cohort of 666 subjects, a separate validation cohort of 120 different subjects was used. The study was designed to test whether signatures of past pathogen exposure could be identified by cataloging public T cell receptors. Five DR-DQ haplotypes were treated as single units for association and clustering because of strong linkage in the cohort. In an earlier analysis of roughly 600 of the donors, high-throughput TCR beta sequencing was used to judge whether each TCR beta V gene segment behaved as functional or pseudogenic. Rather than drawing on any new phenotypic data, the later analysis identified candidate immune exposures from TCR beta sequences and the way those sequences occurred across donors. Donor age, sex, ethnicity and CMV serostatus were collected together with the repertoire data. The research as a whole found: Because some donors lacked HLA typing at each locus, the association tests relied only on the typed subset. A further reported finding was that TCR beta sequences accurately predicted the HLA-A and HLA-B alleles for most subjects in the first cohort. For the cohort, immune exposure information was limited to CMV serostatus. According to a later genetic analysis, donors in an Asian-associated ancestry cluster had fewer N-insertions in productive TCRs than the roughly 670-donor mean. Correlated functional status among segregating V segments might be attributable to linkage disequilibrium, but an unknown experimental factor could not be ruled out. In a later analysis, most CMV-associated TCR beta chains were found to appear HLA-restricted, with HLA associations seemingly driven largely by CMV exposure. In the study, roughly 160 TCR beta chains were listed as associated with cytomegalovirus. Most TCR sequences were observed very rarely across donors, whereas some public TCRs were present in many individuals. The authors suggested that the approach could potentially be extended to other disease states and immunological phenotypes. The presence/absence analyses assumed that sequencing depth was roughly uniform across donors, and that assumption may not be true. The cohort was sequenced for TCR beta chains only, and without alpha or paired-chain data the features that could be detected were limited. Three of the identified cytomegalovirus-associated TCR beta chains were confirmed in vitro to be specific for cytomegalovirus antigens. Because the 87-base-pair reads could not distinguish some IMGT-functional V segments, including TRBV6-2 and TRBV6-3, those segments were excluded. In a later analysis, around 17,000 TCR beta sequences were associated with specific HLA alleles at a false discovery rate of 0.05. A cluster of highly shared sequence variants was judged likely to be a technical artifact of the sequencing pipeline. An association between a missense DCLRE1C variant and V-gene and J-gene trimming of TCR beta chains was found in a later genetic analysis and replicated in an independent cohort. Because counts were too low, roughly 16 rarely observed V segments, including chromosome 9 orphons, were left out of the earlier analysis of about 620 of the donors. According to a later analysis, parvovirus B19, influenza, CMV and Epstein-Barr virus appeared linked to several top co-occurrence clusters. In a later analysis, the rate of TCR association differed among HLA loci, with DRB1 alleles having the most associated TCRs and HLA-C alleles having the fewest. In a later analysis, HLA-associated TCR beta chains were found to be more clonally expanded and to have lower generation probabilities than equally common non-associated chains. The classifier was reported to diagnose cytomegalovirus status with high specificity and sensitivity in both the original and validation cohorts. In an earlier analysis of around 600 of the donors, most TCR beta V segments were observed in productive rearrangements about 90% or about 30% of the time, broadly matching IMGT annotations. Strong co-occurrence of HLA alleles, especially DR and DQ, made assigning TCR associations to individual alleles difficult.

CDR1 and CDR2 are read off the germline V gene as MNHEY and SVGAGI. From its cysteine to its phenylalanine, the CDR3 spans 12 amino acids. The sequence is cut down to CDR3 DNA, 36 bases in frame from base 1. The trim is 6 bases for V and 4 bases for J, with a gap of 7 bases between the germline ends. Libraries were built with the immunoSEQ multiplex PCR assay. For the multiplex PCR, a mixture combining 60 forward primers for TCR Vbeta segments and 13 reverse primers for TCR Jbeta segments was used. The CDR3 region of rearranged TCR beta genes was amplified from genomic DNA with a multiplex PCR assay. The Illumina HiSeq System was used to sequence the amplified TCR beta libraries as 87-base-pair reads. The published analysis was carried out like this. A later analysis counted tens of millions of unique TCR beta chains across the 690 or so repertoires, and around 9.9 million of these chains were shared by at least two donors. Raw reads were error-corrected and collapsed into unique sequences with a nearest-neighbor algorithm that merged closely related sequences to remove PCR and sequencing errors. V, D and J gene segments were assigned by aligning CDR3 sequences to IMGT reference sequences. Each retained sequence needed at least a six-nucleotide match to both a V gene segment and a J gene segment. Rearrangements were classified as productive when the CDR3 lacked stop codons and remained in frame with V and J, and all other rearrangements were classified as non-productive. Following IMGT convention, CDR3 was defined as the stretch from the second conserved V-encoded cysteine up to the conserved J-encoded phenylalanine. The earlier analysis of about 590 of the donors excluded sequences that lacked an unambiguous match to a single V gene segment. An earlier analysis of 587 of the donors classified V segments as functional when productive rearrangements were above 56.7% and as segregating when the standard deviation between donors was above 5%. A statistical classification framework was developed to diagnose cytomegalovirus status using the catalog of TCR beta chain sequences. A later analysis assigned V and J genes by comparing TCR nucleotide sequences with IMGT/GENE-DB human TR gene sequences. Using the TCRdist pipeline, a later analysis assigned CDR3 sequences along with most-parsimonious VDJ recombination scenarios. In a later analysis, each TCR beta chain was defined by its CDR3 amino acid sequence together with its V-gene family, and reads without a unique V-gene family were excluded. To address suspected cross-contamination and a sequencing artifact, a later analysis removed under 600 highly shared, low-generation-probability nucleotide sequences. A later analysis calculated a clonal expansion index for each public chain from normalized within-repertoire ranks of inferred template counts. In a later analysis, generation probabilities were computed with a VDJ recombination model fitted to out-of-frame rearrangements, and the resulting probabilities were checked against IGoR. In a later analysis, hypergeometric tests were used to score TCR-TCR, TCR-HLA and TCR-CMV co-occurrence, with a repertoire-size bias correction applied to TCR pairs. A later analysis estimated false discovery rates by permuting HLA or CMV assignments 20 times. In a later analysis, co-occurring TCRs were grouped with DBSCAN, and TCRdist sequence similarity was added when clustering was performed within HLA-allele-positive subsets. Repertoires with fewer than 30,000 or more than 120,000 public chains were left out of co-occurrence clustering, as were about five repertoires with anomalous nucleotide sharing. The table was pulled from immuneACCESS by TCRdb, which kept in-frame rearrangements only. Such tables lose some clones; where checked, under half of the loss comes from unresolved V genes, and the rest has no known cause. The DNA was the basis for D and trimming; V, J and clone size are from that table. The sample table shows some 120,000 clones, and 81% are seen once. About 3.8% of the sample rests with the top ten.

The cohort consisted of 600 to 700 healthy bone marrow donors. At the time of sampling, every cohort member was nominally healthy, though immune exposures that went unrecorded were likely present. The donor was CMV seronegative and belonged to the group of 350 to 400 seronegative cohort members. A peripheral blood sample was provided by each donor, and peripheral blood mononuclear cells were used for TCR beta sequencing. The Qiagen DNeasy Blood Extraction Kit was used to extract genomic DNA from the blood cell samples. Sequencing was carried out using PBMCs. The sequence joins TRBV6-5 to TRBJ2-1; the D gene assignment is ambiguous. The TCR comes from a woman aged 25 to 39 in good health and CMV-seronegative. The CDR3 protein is CASSQTYNEQFF. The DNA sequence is TGTGCCAGCAGCCAAACTTACAATGAGCAGTTCTTC.